The rows below give T cell receptor beta chains drawn from one sample of a study of control samples from healthy donors and cancer patients. Some clones are missing from TCRdb's copy, which holds only in-frame ones; the method was immunoSEQ multiplex PCR. The sample carries around 50,000 clones, around 97% recorded once. The sample taken for sequencing was blood. The source is a woman aged 30 to 39 in good health. The CDR3 runs from the conserved cysteine through the conserved F or W.

CDR3 protein: CASSPRGVNYGYTF
J gene: TRBJ1-2
V gene: TRBV5-6

CDR3 protein: CASSSSGSYNEQFF
J gene: TRBJ2-1
V gene: TRBV6-5

CDR3 protein: CASSEGQGAGETQYF
J gene: TRBJ2-5
V gene: TRBV6-1

CDR3 protein: CASSARGTGLTVKGEQYF
J gene: TRBJ2-7
V gene: TRBV28

CDR3 protein: CASSLGQGINTEAFF
J gene: TRBJ1-1
V gene: TRBV7-8

CDR3 protein: CASRLAGGNTGELFF
J gene: TRBJ2-2
V gene: TRBV27

CDR3 protein: CASSHSGAPQGTIYF
J gene: TRBJ1-3
V gene: TRBV5-1

CDR3 protein: CASRDGDSNQPQHF
J gene: TRBJ1-5
V gene: TRBV6-9

CDR3 protein: CASSPLPQTSGTDTQYF
J gene: TRBJ2-3
V gene: TRBV4-1

CDR3 protein: CASSANTGELFF
J gene: TRBJ2-2
V gene: TRBV7-8

CDR3 protein: CASSPWAMRGYTF
J gene: TRBJ1-2
V gene: TRBV18

CDR3 protein: CATSDSGYGYTF
J gene: TRBJ1-2
V gene: TRBV24-1

CDR3 protein: CASSQGGLDSYNEQFF
J gene: TRBJ2-1
V gene: TRBV4-1

CDR3 protein: CASSPSRARVVAQYF
J gene: TRBJ2-5
V gene: TRBV6-6

CDR3 protein: CASSWNRDLGISPLHF
J gene: TRBJ1-6
V gene: TRBV2

CDR3 protein: CASSSRFPQGETSTDTQYF
J gene: TRBJ2-3
V gene: TRBV7-9

CDR3 protein: CAWRGLRNEKLFF
J gene: TRBJ1-4
V gene: TRBV30

CDR3 protein: CASSTGPGSDTQYF
J gene: TRBJ2-3
V gene: TRBV7-6

CDR3 protein: CATSDLAGDTGELFF
J gene: TRBJ2-2
V gene: TRBV24-1

CDR3 protein: CASRGTGSTYEQYF
J gene: TRBJ2-7
V gene: TRBV19

CDR3 protein: CASSSGAGPNQPQHF
J gene: TRBJ1-5
V gene: TRBV19

CDR3 protein: CASSPHTYQETQYF
J gene: TRBJ2-5
V gene: TRBV19

CDR3 protein: CAFPSGAYNEQFF
J gene: TRBJ2-1
V gene: TRBV10-3

CDR3 protein: CASSEASASSYEQYF
J gene: TRBJ2-7
V gene: TRBV2

CDR3 protein: CASSFPDEGPYEQYF
J gene: TRBJ2-7
V gene: TRBV5-1

CDR3 protein: CATSRDLDRGTYNEQFF
J gene: TRBJ2-1
V gene: TRBV15

CDR3 protein: CASSFGHTGELFF
J gene: TRBJ2-2
V gene: TRBV7-3

CDR3 protein: CASRTSALAGDGYF
J gene: TRBJ2-7
V gene: TRBV27

CDR3 protein: CASSSDLSSYNEQFF
J gene: TRBJ2-1
V gene: TRBV5-1

CDR3 protein: CASTRTRDSTYEQYF
J gene: TRBJ2-7
V gene: TRBV6-5

CDR3 protein: CASSDPERGGPDEQYF
J gene: TRBJ2-7
V gene: TRBV2

CDR3 protein: CASSPQERPGQGRELDSPLHF
J gene: TRBJ1-6
V gene: TRBV28

CDR3 protein: CASSGRVSTDTQYF
J gene: TRBJ2-3
V gene: TRBV9

CDR3 protein: CASSSVTGPNTGELFF
J gene: TRBJ2-2
V gene: TRBV5-4

CDR3 protein: CAWSPSGHPSDTF
J gene: TRBJ1-2
V gene: TRBV30

CDR3 protein: CASSLGTRNTEAFF
J gene: TRBJ1-1
V gene: TRBV7-8

CDR3 protein: CASSSGGVREKLFF
J gene: TRBJ1-4
V gene: TRBV28

CDR3 protein: CAISGLANRFDEQYF
J gene: TRBJ2-7
V gene: TRBV10-3

CDR3 protein: CASSRTGSSYNEQFF
J gene: TRBJ2-1
V gene: TRBV11-1

CDR3 protein: CASSLGADYNEQFF
J gene: TRBJ2-1
V gene: TRBV5-1

CDR3 protein: CASSLGRRTTYEQYF
J gene: TRBJ2-7
V gene: TRBV13

CDR3 protein: CASSLGLAGESGFYEQYF
J gene: TRBJ2-7
V gene: TRBV28

CDR3 protein: CASSLAGDDEQFF
J gene: TRBJ2-1
V gene: TRBV7-7

CDR3 protein: CASSPTGVTNYGYTF
J gene: TRBJ1-2
V gene: TRBV5-1

CDR3 protein: CASSPPDRIVDEQFF
J gene: TRBJ2-1
V gene: TRBV18

CDR3 protein: CAIALEGTGELFF
J gene: TRBJ2-2
V gene: TRBV10-3

CDR3 protein: CASSPGTGGWNEQFF
J gene: TRBJ2-1
V gene: TRBV7-6

CDR3 protein: CAWSAGSNTEAFF
J gene: TRBJ1-1
V gene: TRBV30

CDR3 protein: CASSLGAQGPQPQHF
J gene: TRBJ1-5
V gene: TRBV7-6

CDR3 protein: CASSALTTIAGETQYF
J gene: TRBJ2-5
V gene: TRBV6-1

CDR3 protein: CASSLEGDTQYF
J gene: TRBJ2-3
V gene: TRBV5-1

CDR3 protein: CAWSGGRVETQYF
J gene: TRBJ2-5
V gene: TRBV30

CDR3 protein: CASSLTLGGLHEQYF
J gene: TRBJ2-7
V gene: TRBV7-3

CDR3 protein: CASSLPGNTEAFF
J gene: TRBJ1-1
V gene: TRBV12-3/TRBV12-4